The rows below give T cell receptor beta chains drawn from one sample of a study of T-cell reconstitution after alpha-beta-depleted transplantation in children. TCRdb processed the PCR reads anew with MiXCR; each CDR3 protein has one entry. The table has 350,000 to 400,000 distinct CDR3 sequences, roughly 20% seen once. The sequenced sample was PBMCs from the stem cell graft donor, obtained from the stem cell graft. Receptors were obtained from a human donor who donated a stem cell graft to a child with acute myeloid leukemia. The CDR3 runs from the conserved cysteine through the conserved F or W. The D gene is left open where the match is weak. A row's size may be missing; if present it is once, few, many or a size class.

v_call	d_call	clone_size	j_call	cdr3_aa	cdr3_nt
TRBV20-1	.	.	TRBJ2-5	CSARDLRGSETQYF	TGCAGTGCTAGAGATTTGCGTGGGTCAGAGACCCAGTACTTC
TRBV28	.	.	TRBJ2-7	CASSSAGGGTEPYEQYF	TGTGCCAGCAGCTCGGCCGGGGGTGGGACAGAGCCCTACGAGCAGTACTTC
TRBV12-3/TRBV12-4	.	many	TRBJ2-1	CASRGKRVDYNEQFF	TGTGCCAGCAGGGGGAAGAGGGTTGACTACAATGAGCAGTTCTTC
TRBV2	.	few	TRBJ2-1	CASSSFYEQFF	TGTGCCAGCAGTTCTTTCTATGAGCAGTTCTTC
TRBV3-1	.	.	TRBJ2-7	CASSQDTSLYEQYF	TGTGCCAGCAGCCAAGACACTAGCTTATACGAGCAGTACTTC
TRBV20-1	.	few	TRBJ2-7	CSARDGEYEQYF	TGCAGTGCTAGAGATGGGGAATACGAGCAGTACTTC
TRBV6-2/TRBV6-3	.	few	TRBJ2-3	CASSSAGRQGTDTQYF	TGTGCCAGCAGTTCGGCGGGGAGACAAGGCACAGATACGCAGTATTTT
TRBV4-3	.	.	TRBJ1-1	CASSQDQRSTEAFF	TGCGCCAGCAGCCAAGATCAGCGATCCACTGAAGCTTTCTTT
TRBV7-9	.	.	TRBJ2-1	CASSPRQDYNEQFF	TGTGCCAGCAGCCCCCGACAGGATTACAATGAGCAGTTCTTC
TRBV5-4	.	.	TRBJ1-1	CASSLGGDGAFF	TGTGCCAGCAGCTTGGGGGGGGATGGAGCTTTCTTT